The 28 T cell receptor beta chains given below trace back to one sample, sequenced in a study of T cells in Graves' hyperthyroidism and ophthalmopathy. Using RNA transcripts as the source, TCR beta CDR3 regions were amplified. An initial round of RT-PCR targeting the TCR CDR3 relied on the HTBI primer set. TCRdb processed the multiplex PCR reads anew with MiXCR; each CDR3 protein has one entry. The data show fewer than 400,000 distinct CDR3 sequences, 15% to 18% seen once. The source material was blood. These receptors were collected from a woman aged 18-30 years with Graves' hyperthyroidism that later progressed to Graves' ophthalmopathy.

About this clonotype: One junction end does not reproduce the germline sequence, and a read error may be involved. This chain uses TRBV11-2 with TRBJ2-7, with 10 bases fitting TRBD2. The germline V gene has CDR1 SGHAT and CDR2 FQNNGV. This CDR3 has 15 amino acids. DNA of the CDR3: TGTGCCAGCGGCTTAGCCCCTAGCGGGAGCTACGAGCAGTACTTC. Translation: CASGLAPSGSYEQYF.

This clonotype was counted ten times or more. The CDR3 DNA reads as TGTGCCAGCAGTTTCAGCGGATCATTTTACGAGCAGTACTTC. Protein product: CASSFSGSFYEQYF. This chain links TRBV6-5 with TRBJ2-7; D perhaps matches TRBD2 (5 bases). The V end lost 4 bases, the J end lost 4 bases, and 14 bases lay between the germline ends. The CDR3 is made up of 14 amino acids. Germline V gene sequence: CDR1 MNHEY, CDR2 SVGAGI.

This clonotype has at least ten counts. The chain has TRBV6-2 or TRBV6-3 and TRBJ2-2; TRBD1 matches at 9 bases. Germline trimming cut 8 bases from V and 7 bases from J; bases unmatched to any gene: 11. The CDR3 totals 15 residues. The germline CDR1 and CDR2 sequences are MNHEY and SVGEGT. The CDR3 loop is CASRYADRGNGELFF. CDR3 DNA: TGTGCCAGCCGATACGCGGACAGGGGAAACGGGGAGCTGTTTTTT.

Comments on this clonotype: One end of the junction fails to match germline, which may point to a read error. The rearrangement uses TRBV11-2 and TRBJ2-1; 16 bases fit TRBD2. The germline V gene has CDR1 SGHAT and CDR2 FQNNGV. This CDR3 has 23 amino acids. The CDR3 is CANSFKTGEVGTSGRGSYNEQFF. The CDR3 coding sequence is TGTGCCAACAGCTTCAAGACAGGGGAGGTTGGGACTAGCGGGAGGGGCTCCTACAATGAGCAGTTCTTC.

This clonotype was detected many times. J is TRBJ1-1 and V is TRBV11-2; tentatively, D is TRBD1 (6 bases). V dropped 4 bases and J dropped 4 bases, with 13 bases sitting between them. Germline lookup yields CDR1 SGHAT and CDR2 FQNNGV. The CDR3 length is 14 residues. The CDR3: CASSSISGVTEAFF. The CDR3, as DNA: TGTGCCAGCAGCTCGATTTCAGGGGTCACTGAAGCTTTCTTT.

This clonotype has a count of ten or more. V and J are TRBV20-1 and TRBJ2-1, with D perhaps TRBD2 (5 bases). The V gene lost 5 bases and the J gene lost 7 bases, with 18 bases spanning the gap. Per germline, CDR1 DFQATT and CDR2 SNEGSKA (reference sequence). CDR3 size: 14 residues. As DNA, the CDR3 is TGCAGTGCTCTCTCTAGAGGGCAAAGAAATGAGCAGTTCTTC. This encodes CSALSRGQRNEQFF.

With respect to this clonotype: A much larger clone differs from this one at a single base, so this may be a read error. The chain carries TRBV6-1 and TRBJ2-1, with 12 bases aligning to TRBD2. Germline CDR1 reads MNHNS; CDR2 reads SASEGT. The CDR3 contains 17 residues. Losses at the gene ends were 11 bases for V and 1 base for J; bases not matched to a gene: 12. CDR3 sequence: CAGSETSGRGSYNEQFF. The CDR3 nucleotides read TGTGCCGGCTCTGAGACTAGCGGGAGAGGGTCCTACAATGAGCAGTTCTTC.

The CDR3 DNA reads as TGTGCCAGCAGTGGGACAGGGTGGTTGCGACCCCTCCACTTT. This sequence encodes CASSGTGWLRPLHF. J is TRBJ1-6 and V is TRBV12-3 or TRBV12-4, with 9 bases fitting TRBD1. The CDR3 spans 14 residues. The V gene end was trimmed by 5 bases and the J gene end by 12 bases; junction bases not matched to a gene: 8.

The gene calls are TRBV7-2 and TRBJ2-5; D unclear. This CDR3 has 13 residues. CDR1 is SGHTA and CDR2 is FQGNSA in the germline V gene. Trimming cost V 5 bases and J 5 bases, with 12 bases left between them. The CDR3 bases are TGTGCCAGCAGCATAAGATCCTCGGAGACCCAGTACTTC. Protein sequence: CASSIRSSETQYF. Based on the CDR3 plus reference TRBV7-2 and TRBJ2-5, the full variable domain is GAGVSQSPSNKVTEKGKDVELRCDPISGHTALYWYRQSLGQGLEFLIYFQGNSAPDKSGLPSDRFSAERTGGSVSTLTIQRTQQEDSAVYLCASSIRSSETQYFGPGTRLLVL.

This clonotype was detected ten times or more. J is TRBJ1-6 and V is TRBV7-2; a weak D match, TRBD1 (5 bases). V lost 4 bases, J lost 10 bases, and 17 bases lay in between. Germline V gives CDR1 SGHTA, CDR2 FQGNSA. This CDR3 has 15 residues. CDR3 sequence reads: CASSSYPGVGSPLHF. DNA of the CDR3: TGTGCCAGCAGCTCTTACCCGGGGGTTGGGTCACCCCTCCACTTT. Looking up the rest from reference TRBV7-2 and TRBJ1-6 gives the full variable domain: GAGVSQSPSNKVTEKGKDVELRCDPISGHTALYWYRQSLGQGLEFLIYFQGNSAPDKSGLPSDRFSAERTGGSVSTLTIQRTQQEDSAVYLCASSSYPGVGSPLHFGNGTRLTVT.

This clonotype was seen ten or more times. In DNA, the CDR3 is TGTGCCAGCAGCGCGGGACAGGATTATGGCTACACCTTC. This codes for CASSAGQDYGYTF. This rearrangement joins TRBV7-9 to TRBJ1-2; the match to TRBD1 covers 8 bases. The CDR3 length is 13 residues. CDR1 SEHNR and CDR2 FQNEAQ come from the germline V gene (reference sequence). J lost 5 bases, V lost 5 bases, and 4 bases had no gene match.

Ten or more counts support this clonotype. The chain carries TRBV12-3 or TRBV12-4 and TRBJ1-3; 7 bases match TRBD1. This CDR3 is built from 15 residues. The J segment lost 0 bases and the V segment lost 4 bases, leaving 3 bases of the junction unmatched. The CDR3 DNA is TGTGCCAGCAGTTGGACAGGTAGCTCTGGAAACACCATATATTTT. Its protein product is CASSWTGSSGNTIYF.

This clonotype was seen repeatedly, ten times or more. The genes are TRBV2 and TRBJ1-1, with D perhaps matching TRBD1 (6 bases). Trimming stripped 3 bases from V and 4 bases from J, with 12 bases between. The CDR3 runs 14 residues. CDR1 and CDR2 from the germline V gene are SNHLY and FYNNEI. CDR3 in DNA: TGTGCCAGCAGTGAGCAGGGGTTGGTCACTGAAGCTTTCTTT. Its protein is CASSEQGLVTEAFF. The full variable domain, with the rest looked up from reference TRBV2 and TRBJ1-1, is EPEVTQTPSHQVTQMGQEVILRCVPISNHLYFYWYRQILGQKVEFLVSFYNNEISEKSEIFDDQFSVERPDGSNFTLKIRSTKLEDSAMYFCASSEQGLVTEAFFGQGTRLTVV.

This clonotype was seen at least ten times. The chain recombines TRBV4-1 with TRBJ2-7, with D unresolved. The CDR3 is 15 residues long. Trimming removed 0 bases at V and 3 bases at J, with 12 bases between. Germline CDR1 reads MGHRA; CDR2 reads YSYEKL. CDR3 nucleotides: TGCGCCAGCAGCCAAGATCTCGTCGAGATCTACGAGCAGTACTTC. It codes for CASSQDLVEIYEQYF.

This clonotype was found many times. CDR3 protein: CASGLSGRRGEQFF. The CDR3 DNA sequence: TGTGCCAGCGGCCTTAGCGGGAGGAGAGGTGAGCAGTTCTTC. V is TRBV28 and J is TRBJ2-1; 10 bases line up with TRBD2. Trimming at V came to 8 bases and at J to 9 bases, leaving 10 bases not matched to a gene. CDR1 and CDR2 (germline): MDHEN, SYDVKM. The CDR3 is 14 amino acids.

Remarks on this clonotype: This could be a read error, since a much larger clone is one nucleotide away. The rearrangement joins TRBV5-1 to TRBJ1-2; TRBD1 matches 8 bases. V lost 0 bases, J lost 6 bases, and 4 bases stayed unmatched. Germline CDR1 and CDR2: SGHRS and YFSETQ. This CDR3 contains 14 residues. For the CDR3, the DNA is TGCGCCAGCAGCTTGGCTGGGGACAGGAATGGCTACACCTTC. Its protein product is CASSLAGDRNGYTF. Drawing the rest from reference TRBV5-1 and TRBJ1-2, the complete variable domain is KAGVTQTPRYLIKTRGQQVTLSCSPISGHRSVSWYQQTPGQGLQFLFEYFSETQRNKGNFPGRFSGRQFSNSRSEMNVSTLELGDSALYLCASSLAGDRNGYTFGSGTRLTVV.

This clonotype was picked up a small number of times. The CDR3 here is CASSFGEAFF. DNA of the CDR3: TGTGCCAGCAGTTTCGGGGAAGCTTTCTTT. The V gene is TRBV12-3 or TRBV12-4, the J gene TRBJ1-1; no firm D call. The CDR3 has 10 residues. V was trimmed by 3 bases and J by 8 bases, leaving 4 bases between them.

This clonotype was seen many times. The genes are TRBV2 and TRBJ2-1, with 12 positions matching TRBD1. The CDR3 runs 17 residues. In germline, CDR1 is SNHLY, CDR2 FYNNEI. The V gene end was trimmed by 1 base and the J gene end by 4 bases; junction bases not matched to a gene: 5. The CDR3 DNA reads TGTGCCAGCAGTGAAGATATGGGACAGGGGGCTTACAATGAGCAGTTCTTC. This codes for CASSEDMGQGAYNEQFF.

V gene TRBV20-1 combines with J gene TRBJ1-2; 9 nucleotides agree with TRBD1. The junction had 10 bases not matched to a gene; V was cut back by 6 bases and J by 5 bases. From germline, CDR1 is DFQATT and CDR2 SNEGSKA (reference sequence). This CDR3 comprises 14 residues. CDR3: CSARPGQGGYGYTF. CDR3 DNA sequence: TGCAGTGCCAGACCGGGACAGGGTGGGTATGGCTACACCTTC.

This clonotype occurred once. One junction end does not reproduce the germline sequence, and a read error may be involved. J is TRBJ2-4 and V is TRBV20-1; no reliable D call. In germline, CDR1 is DFQATT, CDR2 SNEGSKA (reference sequence). The CDR3 is 13 residues long. CDR3 protein: CSALRTAKNTQYF. The CDR3 nucleotides are TGCAGTGCTCTACGTACGGCCAAAAACACTCAGTACTTC.

This clonotype was seen once. The chain joins TRBV6-1 to TRBJ2-3; 12 nucleotides agree with TRBD2. This CDR3 is 16 amino acids long. J was trimmed by 4 bases and V by 2 bases; bases with no gene match: 4. CDR1 and CDR2 from the germline V gene are MNHNS and SASEGT. CDR3: CASSERLAGVPDTQYF. In nucleotides, the CDR3 is TGTGCCAGCAGTGAAAGACTAGCGGGAGTACCAGATACGCAGTATTTT.

This clonotype came up many times. The chain employs TRBV28 and TRBJ1-1, with D hard to call. CDR1 is MDHEN, CDR2 SYDVKM, per germline. The CDR3 totals 15 residues. V was shortened by 2 bases and J by 2 bases, with 12 bases between the two germline ends. CDR3 in DNA: TGTGCCAGCAGTTTAGGTGGTGTCAGAAACACTGAAGCTTTCTTT. Amino acids: CASSLGGVRNTEAFF.

The sample holds many counts of this clonotype. A junction end diverges from the germline sequence, so it may reflect a read error. The CDR3 reads CSVVTSSHEQYF. As DNA, the CDR3 is TGCAGCGTTGTCACTAGCTCCCACGAGCAGTACTTC. The chain carries TRBV29-1 and TRBJ2-7, with D perhaps matching TRBD2 (6 bases). The CDR3 runs 12 residues. The germline V gene has CDR1 SQVTM and CDR2 ANQGSEA.

In its sample, this clonotype was seen many times. The gene calls are TRBV20-1 and TRBJ2-6, with D perhaps matching TRBD2 (5 bases). Trimming removed 0 bases from V and 2 bases from J, with 8 bases in between. This CDR3 has 15 residues. The germline V gene has CDR1 DFQATT and CDR2 SNEGSKA (reference sequence). The CDR3 region has the DNA TGCAGTGCTAGAGATCACGGGGCTGGGGCCAACGTCCTGACTTTC. This codes for CSARDHGAGANVLTF.

For the CDR3, the DNA is TGTGCCAGCAGCACCGGGACAGGGGGCGGGGAGACCCAGTACTTC. It specifies CASSTGTGGGETQYF. This chain joins TRBV3-1 and TRBJ2-5, with 12 bases matching TRBD1. The germline V gene encodes CDR1 LGHDT and CDR2 YNNKEL (reference sequence). The CDR3 spans 15 residues. J was trimmed by 5 bases and V by 5 bases; bases with no gene match: 6.

The J gene is TRBJ2-2, the V gene TRBV20-1, with D perhaps TRBD2 (6 bases). CDR1 is DFQATT and CDR2 is SNEGSKA in the germline V gene (reference sequence). V was clipped by 3 bases and J by 2 bases, with 7 bases between them. The CDR3 runs to 13 residues. CDR3 coding DNA: TGCAGTGCTAGGCGGGAAAACACCGGGGAGCTGTTTTTT. Translating gives CSARRENTGELFF.

This clonotype appeared a few times. This chain uses TRBV28 with TRBJ1-5, with D possibly TRBD1 on 5 matching bases. Germline values: CDR1 MDHEN, CDR2 SYDVKM. This CDR3 contains 15 residues. Between the trimmed V and J ends, which lost 2 bases and 5 bases, there was a span of 13 bases. The CDR3 region is CASSLSGTGHQPQHF. The CDR3 DNA follows: TGTGCCAGCAGTTTAAGTGGGACGGGCCATCAGCCCCAGCATTTT.

This clonotype occurred once. One junction end does not reproduce the germline sequence, and a read error may be involved. The rearrangement uses TRBV2 and TRBJ2-5, with D perhaps matching TRBD2 (7 bases). Germline CDR1 reads SNHLY; CDR2 reads FYNNEI. This CDR3 has 22 residues. CDR3 loop: CASSEGGNNEQLGGRDQETLYF. DNA of the CDR3: TGTGCCAGCAGTGAGGGAGGGAATAATGAGCAGCTCGGGGGCCGTGACCAAGAGACCCTGTACTTC. Supplemented by reference TRBV2 and TRBJ2-5, the full variable domain reads EPEVTQTPSHQVTQMGQEVILRCVPISNHLYFYWYRQILGQKVEFLVSFYNNEISEKSEIFDDQFSVERPDGSNFTLKIRSTKLEDSAMYFCASSEGGNNEQLGGRDQETLYFGPGTRLLVL.